Below, 6 T cell receptor beta chains from the same sample are listed, as sequenced in a study of T cell clonality in common variable immunodeficiency. Generated by immunoSEQ multiplex PCR, the TCRdb table keeps only in-frame clones and is missing some. The sample is made up of 30,000 to 40,000 clones, none counted only once. Sequencing was performed on peripheral blood mononuclear cells. The receptors originated from a person aged 18 to 75 in good health.

This clone was recorded at least ten times. From the germline J gene comes the end of the CDR3, since the read stops 3 residues before it. V and J are TRBV7-9 and TRBJ1-4, with unresolved D. Germline loops: CDR1 SEHNR, CDR2 FQNEAQ (reference sequence). The ends were cut back, 0 bases at V and 3 bases at J, with 5 bases in the middle. This CDR3 is built from 14 residues. CDR3 bases read: TGTGCCAGCAGCTTAGCCAGTTCTAATGAAAAA. This codes for CASSLASSNEK. The full CDR3 protein is CASSLASSNEKLFF.

This clone appeared many times. At one end the junction does not follow the germline gene, possibly because of a read error. The CDR3 end falls 3 residues outside the read, so it is completed with the germline J gene. This sequence joins TRBV7-2 and TRBJ2-5; 10 positions match TRBD2. Per the germline V gene, CDR1 is SGHTA and CDR2 is FQGNSA. There are 15 residues in the CDR3. The CDR3 protein is CAIGRAGGRYETQYF. Partial CDR3 DNA: TGCGCCATTGGGAGAGCGGGAGGGCGTTATGAGACC.

This clone has ten or more counts. The sequence runs out 3 residues before the end of the CDR3; the remainder is reconstructed from the germline J gene. The rearrangement uses TRBV2 and TRBJ2-3; no reliable D call. This CDR3 has 12 amino acids. Germline lookup yields CDR1 SNHLY and CDR2 FYNNEI. Trimming left V 5 bases short and J 2 bases short, with 5 bases between. Partial CDR3 DNA: TGTGCCAGCAGTTTTAACACAGATACG. As protein: CASSFNTDT. The CDR3 reads in full as CASSFNTDTQYF.

This clone was counted ten times or more. The read ends 3 residues before the CDR3 terminus; that terminus is restored from the germline J gene. The chain carries TRBV30 and TRBJ2-7; 9 nucleotides match TRBD2. The CDR3 length is 14 residues. The germline gives CDR1 GTSNPN, CDR2 SVGIG (reference sequence). The ends lost 3 bases at V and 4 bases at J; junction bases unmatched: 7. CDR3 sequence: CAWSSLAGMYEQYF. The CDR3 DNA, read in part, is TGTGCCTGGAGCTCTCTAGCGGGAATGTACGAG.

Many counts were recorded for this clone. The read gets to within 3 residues of the CDR3 end, and the germline J gene fills in the rest. The chain is built from TRBV28 and TRBJ2-7, with TRBD2 identical over 13 bases. Germline CDR1 MDHEN, CDR2 SYDVKM. This CDR3 contains 16 residues. Losses at the gene ends were 3 bases for V and 4 bases for J; bases not matched to a gene: 6. The CDR3 reads CASSLSGTSGVYEQYF. The CDR3 DNA, read in part, is TGTGCCAGCAGTTTGTCCGGGACTAGCGGGGTATACGAG.

This clone occurred many times. The read ends 3 residues before the CDR3 terminus; that terminus is restored from the germline J gene. Other DNA variants within this sample encode the same CDR3. The chain links TRBV6-4 to TRBJ1-2; TRBD1 is a possible D gene (5 bases). The V gene's germline CDR1 is MRHNA and CDR2 SNTAGT. Trimming pared 6 bases from V and 5 bases from J, leaving 16 bases between. This CDR3 has 14 residues. The CDR3 region is CASSNQTEEYGYTF. The sequenced part of the CDR3 DNA is TGTGCCAGCAGCAACCAGACAGAGGAATATGGC.